Listed below are T cell receptor beta chains from one sample, sequenced in a study of blood T cell repertoires in COVID-19. TCRdb's table, derived via immunoSEQ multiplex PCR, lists solely in-frame clones and lacks some. The data contain about 90,000 clones, just under 85% of them seen just once; the ten biggest clones take up around 3.3%. Sequencing was done on a sample of peripheral blood. These receptors all come from a man in his fifties or sixties with acute or convalescent COVID-19. CDR3s leave out the opening cysteine and the closing phenylalanine or tryptophan. Fields, in order: V gene, CDR3 protein.

TRBV30	AWSVGLAVRTDTQY
TRBV29-1	SAQTDSQGNEQF
TRBV4-2	ASSHTGLDEQF
TRBV4-3	ASSQSRDSTEAF
TRBV2	ASSEGLAAIQETQY
TRBV4-1	ASGSAGSTEAF
TRBV5-1	ASSYGQTEETQY
TRBV6-1	ASSEAGDRGDTQY
TRBV24-1	ATQSTTDTQY
TRBV6-4	ASSRTSGESSYNEQF
TRBV20-1	SASFAGVPDTQY
TRBV19	ASSIVQARQPQH
TRBV2	ASRRSALVEKLF
TRBV2	ASSDGGYQPQH
TRBV10-3	AISQGRATDTQY
TRBV5-1	ASSFTGANTGELF
TRBV30	AWTSGGRANTGELF
TRBV11-2	ASSPRGRGGLGELF
TRBV19	ASSLRTRDEQF
TRBV7-9	ASSPPEGSYEQY
TRBV7-9	ASSFGQGHYGYT
TRBV20-1	SARSRAVQY
TRBV11-3	ASSPDRGSSYEQY
TRBV19	ASLAGAHTGELF
TRBV19	ASSTAEGANSPLH
TRBV7-8	ASSASVSNQPQH
TRBV5-1	ASNRDSNTGELF